This passage covers 22 T cell receptor beta chains from one sample sequenced in a study of T cells in localized non-small cell lung cancer. Sequencing used immunoSEQ multiplex PCR; TCRdb keeps in-frame clones, though not all of them. The sample has some 25,000 clones; approximately 90% are singletons. The source material was peripheral blood mononuclear cells, sampled before any cancer treatment. The receptors here all came from a woman aged 40-70 years with stage III lung adenocarcinoma.

The CDR3 is CASIPRDRVPSGANVLTF. The DNA of the CDR3 is TGTGCCAGCATACCACGGGACAGGGTTCCCTCTGGGGCCAACGTCCTGACTTTC. The V gene is TRBV19, the J gene TRBJ2-6; 9 bases are a match to TRBD1. This CDR3 spans 18 amino acids. With 9 bases clipped from V and 0 bases from J, the junction kept 12 bases outside the gene matches. Per the germline V gene, CDR1 is LNHDA and CDR2 is SQIVND (reference sequence).

This chain uses TRBV5-1 with TRBJ2-3, with 7 positions matching TRBD2. CDR1 and CDR2 from the germline V gene are SGHRS and YFSETQ. J lost 1 base, V lost 0 bases, and 8 bases had no gene match. The CDR3 length is 17 residues. The CDR3 reads CASSLAPSGKGTDTQYF. CDR3 nucleotide sequence: TGCGCCAGCAGCTTGGCCCCCAGCGGGAAAGGCACAGATACGCAGTATTTT.

The CDR3 nucleotides read TGTGCCAGCAGAACCGGGACAGGGGTCTATGGCTACACCTTC. This codes for CASRTGTGVYGYTF. This chain uses TRBV6-5 with TRBJ1-2, with 10 bases fitting TRBD1. CDR3 length equals 14 residues. V lost 6 bases and J lost 4; bases outside the gene matches: 5. The germline gives CDR1 MNHEY, CDR2 SVGAGI.

The V and J genes are TRBV30 and TRBJ1-1; a weak D match, TRBD1 (6 bases). In germline, CDR1 is GTSNPN, CDR2 SVGIG (reference sequence). Trimming cost V 2 bases and J 5 bases, with 9 bases left between them. The CDR3 is 12 residues long. The CDR3 bases are TGTGCCTGGAGTCCAGGGGAAACTGAAGCTTTCTTT. Translating gives CAWSPGETEAFF.

The rearrangement joins TRBV5-1 to TRBJ1-2; D is possibly TRBD1 (6 bases). This CDR3 has 15 amino acids. Trimming stripped 0 bases from V and 4 bases from J, with 13 bases between. Germline V gene lookup returns CDR1 SGHRS and CDR2 YFSETQ. CDR3 protein: CASSLAPQGSYGYTF. The CDR3 DNA reads TGCGCCAGCAGCTTGGCCCCTCAGGGGTCCTATGGCTACACCTTC.

This clone is a singleton in its sample. V is TRBV7-9 and J is TRBJ2-7, with a possible D match to TRBD1 (5 bases). V was clipped by 3 bases and J by 2 bases, with 11 bases between them. The V gene's germline CDR1 is SEHNR and CDR2 FQNEAQ (reference sequence). This CDR3 contains 14 residues. CDR3 loop: CASSFVGAAYEQYF. CDR3 DNA: TGTGCCAGCAGCTTTGTAGGGGCCGCCTACGAGCAGTACTTC. The complete variable domain, with remaining parts taken from reference TRBV7-9 and TRBJ2-7, reads DTGVSQNPRHKITKRGQNVTFRCDPISEHNRLYWYRQTLGQGPEFLTYFQNEAQLEKSRLLSDRFSAERPKGSFSTLEIQRTEQGDSAMYLCASSFVGAAYEQYFGPGTRLTVT.

J is TRBJ1-2 and V is TRBV5-5; 7 positions agree with TRBD1. CDR1 is SGHKS and CDR2 is YYEKEE in the germline V gene (reference sequence). The V segment lost 1 base and the J segment 3 bases; nucleotides outside the gene matches: 0. This CDR3 is built from 13 residues. The DNA for the CDR3 is TGTGCCAGCAGCTTGCAGGGGGACTATGGCTACACCTTC. It codes for CASSLQGDYGYTF.

V is TRBV27 and J is TRBJ1-4, with D uncertain. V was clipped by 2 bases and J by 2 bases, with 9 bases between them. The CDR3 has 15 amino acids. Germline assignment: CDR1 MNHEY and CDR2 SMNVEV (reference sequence). CDR3 bases: TGTGCCAGCAGTTTAGGGTGGACCACTAATGAAAAACTGTTTTTT. Its protein product is CASSLGWTTNEKLFF.

The chain links TRBV19 to TRBJ1-4; D is unresolved. CDR1 is LNHDA, CDR2 SQIVND, per germline (reference sequence). The V end was cut by 0 bases, the J end by 5 bases, with 13 bases between. There are 16 residues in the CDR3. CDR3 in DNA: TGTGCCAGTAGTATAGATGCCCGGTACATAAATGAAAAACTGTTTTTT. Its protein is CASSIDARYINEKLFF.

The genes are TRBV5-1 and TRBJ2-1, with 7 positions matching TRBD2. The junction had 5 bases not matched to a gene; V was cut back by 4 bases and J by 1 base. The CDR3 is 15 amino acids. The germline V gene encodes CDR1 SGHRS and CDR2 YFSETQ. CDR3 in amino acids: CASSPRERSYNEQFF. CDR3 nucleotide sequence: TGCGCCAGCAGCCCGCGGGAGAGGTCCTACAATGAGCAGTTCTTC.

The rearrangement uses TRBV4-2 and TRBJ2-1, with D uncertain. Trimming removed 1 base from V and 0 bases from J, with 7 bases in between. Germline V gene data show CDR1 as LGHNA and CDR2 as YNFKEQ. This CDR3 region has 15 residues. This CDR3 is CASSQGAHSYNEQFF. In DNA, the CDR3 is TGTGCCAGCAGCCAAGGGGCACACTCCTACAATGAGCAGTTCTTC.

The chain combines TRBV12-5 with TRBJ2-2; 14 nucleotides align to TRBD2. CDR3 length: 20 amino acids. From germline, CDR1 is LGHNT and CDR2 FRNRAP. The J segment lost 9 bases and the V segment lost 0 bases, leaving 15 bases of the junction unmatched. The CDR3: CASGLVKWGTSGGVFWELFF. The CDR3 nucleotides read TGTGCTAGTGGTTTGGTAAAGTGGGGGACTAGCGGGGGAGTTTTCTGGGAGCTGTTTTTT. Drawing the rest from reference TRBV12-5 and TRBJ2-2, the complete variable domain is DARVTQTPRHKVTEMGQEVTMRCQPILGHNTVFWYRQTMMQGLELLAYFRNRAPLDDSGMPKDRFSAEMPDATLATLKIQPSEPRDSAVYFCASGLVKWGTSGGVFWELFFGEGSRLTVL.

This clone is categorized as medium-sized. The V gene is TRBV5-6, the J gene TRBJ1-1, with TRBD1 matching over 7 bases. CDR1 and CDR2 from the germline V gene are SGHDT and YYEEEE. Trimming removed 4 bases from V and 5 bases from J; junction bases left unmatched: 5. The CDR3 is 13 residues long. CDR3 nucleotide sequence: TGTGCCAGCAGCCCCTCGACAGGGACTGAAGCTTTCTTT. Translating it yields CASSPSTGTEAFF. The whole variable domain, remainder taken from reference TRBV5-6 and TRBJ1-1, is DAGVTQSPTHLIKTRGQQVTLRCSPKSGHDTVSWYQQALGQGPQFIFQYYEEEERQRGNFPDRFSGHQFPNYSSELNVNALLLGDSALYLCASSPSTGTEAFFGQGTRLTVV.

V is TRBV23-1 and J is TRBJ2-7; 8 bases agree with TRBD2. TRBV23-1 is recorded as an ORF, its role being uncertain. The J segment lost 3 bases and the V segment lost 4 bases, leaving 26 bases of the junction unmatched. This CDR3 contains 21 residues. The CDR3 region has the DNA TGCGCCAGCAGTCCCAACGTTCTAGGGTTGCGGGAGGTCCGGAGTAGCTACGAGCAGTACTTC. Amino acids: CASSPNVLGLREVRSSYEQYF.

The chain joins TRBV11-3 to TRBJ2-2; possible D gene TRBD1, 5 bases. V lost 5 bases to trimming and J lost 1 base, with 11 bases between them. Germline V gives CDR1 SGHNT, CDR2 YENEEA. The CDR3 spans 15 residues. CDR3: CASSGRVGNTGELFF. In nucleotides, the CDR3 is TGTGCCAGCAGCGGCAGGGTTGGGAACACCGGGGAGCTGTTTTTT.

The chain recombines TRBV5-1 with TRBJ1-5; 7 bases agree with TRBD1. The germline V gene encodes CDR1 SGHRS and CDR2 YFSETQ. V shed 1 base, J shed 3 bases, and the junction held 1 base outside the gene matches. The CDR3 contains 14 residues. The CDR3, as DNA: TGCGCCAGCAGCTTGACAGGGGTCAATCAGCCCCAGCATTTT. Translating it yields CASSLTGVNQPQHF.

V and J are TRBV7-9 and TRBJ2-5; 15 nucleotides agree with TRBD2. In germline, CDR1 is SEHNR, CDR2 FQNEAQ (reference sequence). V was clipped by 5 bases and J by 2 bases; unmatched bases: 9. CDR3 size: 18 residues. CDR3 bases: TGTGCCAGCAGCACCGGACTAGCGGGAGGGGGGTGGCAAGAGACCCAGTACTTC. This codes for CASSTGLAGGGWQETQYF.

The chain combines TRBV4-3 with TRBJ2-7; no clear D gene. Trimming pared 8 bases from V and 3 bases from J, leaving 17 bases between. Germline V CDR1 and CDR2: LGHNA, YSLEER. CDR3 length: 14 residues. CDR3 residues: CASCTFAERYEQYF. In DNA, the CDR3 is TGCGCCAGCTGTACTTTTGCGGAACGCTACGAGCAGTACTTC.

This clone was seen a few times. The chain uses TRBV6-6 and TRBJ1-5; no firm D call. This CDR3 has 12 amino acids. Trimming removed 6 bases from V and 1 base from J, with 4 bases in between. Germline V gene data show CDR1 as MNHNY and CDR2 as SVGAGI (reference sequence). Written as DNA, the CDR3 is TGTGCCAGCAGCGTAAGCAATCAGCCCCAGCATTTT. It encodes CASSVSNQPQHF.

V and J are TRBV7-2 and TRBJ2-7, with a weak D call TRBD2 (5 bases). Per germline, CDR1 SGHTA and CDR2 FQGNSA. Trimming took 5 bases from V and 7 from J, leaving 15 bases between them. This CDR3 comprises 13 residues. DNA of the CDR3: TGTGCCAGCAGCGGGAGTCCACCTAATGAGCAGTACTTC. Translating it yields CASSGSPPNEQYF.

The gene calls are TRBV7-8 and TRBJ2-5, with 9 nucleotides matching TRBD2. The CDR3 has 15 residues. V shed 3 bases, J shed 0 bases, and the junction held 2 bases outside the gene matches. Germline CDR1 is SGHVS and CDR2 is FQNEAQ. The CDR3 DNA is TGTGCCAGCAGCTTCCTAGCGGGGTACCAAGAGACCCAGTACTTC. This translates into CASSFLAGYQETQYF.

V gene TRBV12-2 combines with J gene TRBJ1-1. TRBV12-2 is designated a pseudogene. The CDR3 has 13 amino acids. The CDR3 loop is CASRDGGLFKAFF. The CDR3 DNA follows: TGTGCAAGTCGCGACGGGGGCCTTTTTAAAGCTTTCTTT.